The 13 T cell receptor beta chains listed next were all sequenced from one sample in a study of shared clonotypes between healthy human individuals. Libraries were prepared by immunoSEQ multiplex PCR; TCRdb keeps only in-frame clonotypes and omits some of them. The repertoire holds under 750,000 clones, with 55% to 80% as singletons. The sample comprised memory CD4+ T cells sorted from blood. Subset given: CD45RA-negative fraction. Receptor source: a woman in her 30s in good health.

This chain uses TRBV19 with TRBJ2-2; D gene uncertain. The V end lost 9 bases, the J end lost 4 bases, and 12 bases lay between the germline ends. CDR1 and CDR2 from the germline V gene are LNHDA and SQIVND (reference sequence). The CDR3 extends over 13 amino acids. The DNA for the CDR3 is TGTGCCAGCCTCAAAACCCTCACCGGGGAGCTGTTTTTT. Residues: CASLKTLTGELFF. The variable domain in full, completed from reference TRBV19 and TRBJ2-2, reads DGGITQSPKYLFRKEGQNVTLSCEQNLNHDAMYWYRQDPGQGLRLIYYSQIVNDFQKGDIAEGYSVSREKKESFPLTVTSAQKNPTAFYLCASLKTLTGELFFGEGSRLTVL.

V is TRBV30 and J is TRBJ2-3; D may be TRBD1 (5 bases). The V gene's germline CDR1 is GTSNPN and CDR2 SVGIG (reference sequence). The V end was cut by 0 bases, the J end by 4 bases, with 14 bases between. The CDR3 is 15 amino acids. For the CDR3, the DNA is TGTGCCTGGAGTGTGGGGCAGGGCAAGGCAGATACGCAGTATTTT. Translated, it gives CAWSVGQGKADTQYF.

The rearrangement joins TRBV18 to TRBJ2-5; a weak D match, TRBD1 (6 bases). Trimming left V 4 bases short and J 1 base short, with 10 bases between. The CDR3 runs 14 residues. The germline V gene encodes CDR1 KGHSH and CDR2 LQKENI. CDR3 in amino acids: CASSRGQPQETQYF. The CDR3 bases are TGTGCCAGCTCACGCGGACAGCCCCAAGAGACCCAGTACTTC.

The chain uses TRBV7-9 and TRBJ1-2; no definite D call. The CDR3 has 12 amino acids. In germline, CDR1 is SEHNR, CDR2 FQNEAQ (reference sequence). The V end was cut by 5 bases, the J end by 5 bases, with 9 bases between. The CDR3 nucleotides read TGTGCCAGCAGCCCCGACGGATATGGCTACACCTTC. Its protein is CASSPDGYGYTF.

This clone was seen just once. The rearrangement links TRBV29-1 to TRBJ1-3; TRBD1 aligns across 8 bases. The CDR3 is 16 residues long. From germline, CDR1 is SQVTM and CDR2 ANQGSEA. Germline trimming cut 6 bases from V and 0 bases from J; bases unmatched to any gene: 10. The CDR3, as DNA: TGCAGCGTGAGGCCGGGGACAGGCTACTCTGGAAACACCATATATTTT. It yields the protein CSVRPGTGYSGNTIYF.

This chain links TRBV10-1 with TRBJ2-5; weak D call: TRBD2 (5 bases). Germline V gives CDR1 WNHNN, CDR2 SYGVQD (reference sequence). The CDR3 length is 14 residues. V was cut by 6 bases and J by 4 bases, with 15 bases left in between. The CDR3 sequence: CASSDHTAGETQYF. CDR3 bases: TGCGCCAGCAGCGACCACACGGCGGGAGAGACCCAGTACTTC.

With regard to this clone: A read error is possible here, since a much larger clone lies one base away. The V and J genes are TRBV28 and TRBJ2-5, with 9 bases matching TRBD1. The V gene's germline CDR1 is MDHEN and CDR2 SYDVKM. V gave up 8 bases and J gave up 9 bases; unmatched junction bases: 16. The CDR3 runs 15 residues. The CDR3 sequence is CASATTGGPMEAQYF. CDR3 in DNA: TGTGCCAGCGCCACCACAGGGGGCCCGATGGAGGCCCAGTACTTC.

This chain joins TRBV28 and TRBJ1-2, with 8 positions matching TRBD1. The length of the CDR3 is 17 residues. Germline values: CDR1 MDHEN, CDR2 SYDVKM. After removal of 6 bases from V and 6 bases from J, the junction contained 18 bases not matched to a gene. CDR3 region: CASSAGGEQTYVDGYTF. The CDR3 bases are TGTGCCAGCAGCGCAGGGGGCGAGCAAACCTACGTGGATGGCTACACCTTC.

For this clone: This likely came from a read error, as a far larger clone is one base away. The chain uses TRBV10-3 and TRBJ2-7; 7 positions match TRBD1. The CDR3 contains 14 residues. The V gene end was trimmed by 6 bases and the J gene end by 0 bases; junction bases not matched to a gene: 5. Germline loops: CDR1 ENHRY, CDR2 SYGVKD. The CDR3 region has the DNA TGTGCCATCAGGGCCGGGACAGCCTCCTACGAGCAGTACTTC. Translated, it gives CAIRAGTASYEQYF.

V gene TRBV7-8 combines with J gene TRBJ1-3; D unresolved. Between the trimmed V and J ends, which lost 4 bases and 5 bases, there was a span of 12 bases. From germline, CDR1 is SGHVS and CDR2 FQNEAQ. The length of the CDR3 is 14 residues. The CDR3 sequence: CASSSQFSRNTIYF. CDR3 in DNA: TGTGCCAGCAGCTCCCAATTTTCTAGAAACACCATATATTTT.

Many counts were recorded for this clone. The chain couples TRBV30 to TRBJ2-7; possibly TRBD2 for D (5 bases). CDR3 size: 13 residues. Per germline, CDR1 GTSNPN and CDR2 SVGIG (reference sequence). V lost 3 bases to trimming and J lost 0 bases, with 9 bases between them. The chain's CDR3 is CAWRASSSYEQYF. CDR3 DNA: TGTGCCTGGAGGGCTAGCAGCTCCTACGAGCAGTACTTC. Drawing the rest from reference TRBV30 and TRBJ2-7, the complete variable domain is SQTIHQWPATLVQPVGSPLSLECTVEGTSNPNLYWYRQAAGRGLQLLFYSVGIGQISSEVPQNLSASRPQDRQFILSSKKLLLSDSGFYLCAWRASSSYEQYFGPGTRLTVT.

This chain uses TRBV7-8 with TRBJ2-7; D call uncertain. Trimming shortened V by 6 bases and J by 2 bases, and 5 bases separated the two germline ends. Germline V CDR1 and CDR2: SGHVS, FQNEAQ. The CDR3 length is 11 residues. CDR3 DNA: TGTGCCAGCAGTACGGCCTACGAGCAGTACTTC. It codes for CASSTAYEQYF.

There are a few counts of this clone. The chain couples TRBV19 to TRBJ1-5; unclear D gene. The CDR3 is 17 residues long. With 1 base removed from V and 6 bases from J, the gap between germline ends came to 19 bases. Germline V gives CDR1 LNHDA, CDR2 SQIVND (reference sequence). The DNA of the CDR3 is TGTGCCAGTAGTATAGCGCCCGTAGGGCCCCAAACTCAGCCCCAGCATTTT. Amino acid sequence: CASSIAPVGPQTQPQHF.